This is a list of T cell receptor beta chains from one sample in a study of OX40 agonist ivuxolimab in advanced cancers. Method: immunoSEQ multiplex PCR; TCRdb's copy keeps in-frame clones and lacks some. The sample holds about 77,000 clones, over 75% seen once. Sequenced material: CD4+ or CD8+ T cells sorted from blood, taken in a trial of the OX40 agonist ivuxolimab. The source is an adult with an advanced solid tumor such as melanoma, head and neck, liver or kidney cancer. CDR3s include the opening cysteine and the closing phenylalanine or tryptophan. Fields, in order: J gene, clone size, V gene, D gene, CDR3 DNA, CDR3 protein. The D gene is left open where the match is weak. Size is omitted from some rows. Given values are once, few, many or a class for expanded clones.

TRBJ2-3,NA,TRBV2,NA,TGTGCCAGCAGTGGGTTTGGGGATACGCAGTATTTT,CASSGFGDTQYF
TRBJ2-1,few,TRBV7-2,TRBD2,TGTGCCAGCAGCTTCACTAGCGGAACCTACAATGAGCAGTTCTTC,CASSFTSGTYNEQFF
TRBJ1-1,NA,TRBV5-6,NA,TGTACCAGCAGCTTGGACGGCAGGGGAGAAGCTTTCTTT,CTSSLDGRGEAFF
TRBJ2-2,NA,TRBV7-3,NA,TGTGCCAGCAGCTTCTCCGCCCCCGGGGACGGGGAGCTGTTTTTT,CASSFSAPGDGELFF
TRBJ2-7,NA,TRBV19,NA,TGTGCCAGTAGTCGCGATCAGACAGCGTCCTACGAGCAGTACTTC,CASSRDQTASYEQYF
TRBJ2-1,NA,TRBV11-2,NA,TGTGCCAGCAGCTCAACGAGGCGAGCGGTTTACAATGAGCAGTTCTTC,CASSSTRRAVYNEQFF
TRBJ2-1,few,TRBV6-5,TRBD2,TGTGCCAGCAGTCGGACTAGCGGGAATGAGCAGTTCTTC,CASSRTSGNEQFF
TRBJ2-1,NA,TRBV11-2,NA,TGTGCCAGCAGCTTGTTGACTAGTATGCCCAATGAGCAGTTCTTC,CASSLLTSMPNEQFF
TRBJ1-1,NA,TRBV7-9,NA,TGTGCCAGCAGCTTAAGCAAGAAACACACAGACACTGAAGCTTTCTTT,CASSLSKKHTDTEAFF
TRBJ1-1,NA,TRBV11-2,TRBD1,TGTGCCAGCAGGTATATAGGGGGCGCCGCTGAAGCTTTCTTT,CASRYIGGAAEAFF
TRBJ2-3,NA,TRBV11-2,NA,TGTGCCAGCAGCTTATCCCCGAGGGGGGGGACGCAGTATTTT,CASSLSPRGGTQYF
TRBJ1-2,NA,TRBV6-4,TRBD1,TGTGCCAGCTACTCGAACAGGGGATGGCGTACTAACTATGGCTACACCTTC,CASYSNRGWRTNYGYTF
TRBJ1-1,few,TRBV6-5,NA,TGTGCCAGCAGTGCGGGGGCACGCACTGAAGCTTTCTTT,CASSAGARTEAFF
TRBJ2-3,NA,TRBV10-2,TRBD2,TGCGCCAGCAGGGGACTAGCGGGGGGGTCAGATACGCAGTATTTT,CASRGLAGGSDTQYF
TRBJ2-1,once,TRBV28,TRBD1,TGTGCCAGCAGCCACCGGACAGGGGGCAATGAGCAGTTCTTC,CASSHRTGGNEQFF
TRBJ2-5,NA,TRBV7-3,TRBD2,TGTGCCAGCAGCTTAAGAAGCGGGGGGCAAGAGACCCAGTACTTC,CASSLRSGGQETQYF
TRBJ2-4,NA,TRBV5-1,NA,TGCGCCAGCAGCTTGGGGTCGGTGAGCATTCAGTACTTC,CASSLGSVSIQYF
TRBJ2-6,NA,TRBV9,NA,TGTGCCAGCAGAGGGGCGTCTGGGGCCAACGTCCTGACTTTC,CASRGASGANVLTF
TRBJ2-1,NA,TRBV2,NA,TGTGCCAGCACGGGGGACAATGAGCAGTTCTTC,CASTGDNEQFF
TRBJ1-4,NA,TRBV28,NA,TGTGCCAGCAGGGAGGGAGGGACTAATGAAAAACTGTTTTTT,CASREGGTNEKLFF
TRBJ2-1,NA,TRBV30,NA,TGTGCCTGGAGGGAGACGGGGTTCGGTGAGCAGTTCTTC,CAWRETGFGEQFF
TRBJ1-1,once,TRBV18,NA,TGTGCCAGCTCCTTGGGTCTGGCTGAAGCTTTCTTT,CASSLGLAEAFF
TRBJ2-7,NA,TRBV7-7,NA,TGTGCCAGCAGCTTAGCGGTGGGGTCCGAGCAGTACTTC,CASSLAVGSEQYF
TRBJ2-2,NA,TRBV19,TRBD1,TGTGCCAGTAGAATGGACAGGTCGAACACCGGGGAGCTGTTTTTT,CASRMDRSNTGELFF
TRBJ1-1,NA,TRBV10-2,NA,TGCGCCAGCAGTGAGCGGTCAGGGACCTTGAACACTGAAGCTTTCTTT,CASSERSGTLNTEAFF
TRBJ2-3,NA,TRBV5-3,TRBD2,TGTGCCAGAAGCTTGGACCCCCGGACTAGCGGGAGAGGGGCCACAGATACGCAGTATTTT,CARSLDPRTSGRGATDTQYF
TRBJ2-2,NA,TRBV4-3,TRBD1,TGCGCCAGCAGCCCTAGGACAGGCGGGCTCACCGGGGAGCTGTTTTTT,CASSPRTGGLTGELFF
TRBJ1-6,NA,TRBV25-1,TRBD1,TGTGCCACTACGGGACAGGGGTCTAATTCACCCCTCCACTTT,CATTGQGSNSPLHF
TRBJ2-3,NA,TRBV2,NA,TGTGCCAGCTGGTCTTCTCGGAGGGGGCCTACCTCAGATACGCAGTATTTT,CASWSSRRGPTSDTQYF
TRBJ2-3,NA,TRBV5-1,TRBD1,TGCGCCAGCAGCTTGGAGACAGGGGGCGGACTGGATACGCAGTATTTT,CASSLETGGGLDTQYF
TRBJ1-2,few,TRBV7-9,TRBD1,TGTGCCAGCAGCTTATCGACAGGGGTTGGCTATGGCTACACCTTC,CASSLSTGVGYGYTF
TRBJ1-1,once,TRBV6-1,NA,TGTGCCAGCAGTGAAGTGACGGGGACGGCAGAAGCTTTCTTT,CASSEVTGTAEAFF
TRBJ2-5,NA,TRBV29-1,TRBD2,TGCAGCGTTCTAGCGGGGGAAGAGACCCAGTACTTC,CSVLAGEETQYF
TRBJ1-1,NA,TRBV30,NA,TGTGCCTGGAGTGTACGGACGAACACTGAAGCTTTCTTT,CAWSVRTNTEAFF
TRBJ1-1,NA,TRBV6-1,NA,TGTGCCAGCAGTGAAGCGGGACGTTACGGGGGCACTGAAGCTTTCTTT,CASSEAGRYGGTEAFF
TRBJ1-2,NA,TRBV6-6,NA,TGTGCCAGCAGTTACGGGCAGCTCTATGGCTACACCTTC,CASSYGQLYGYTF
TRBJ2-7,once,TRBV21-1,NA,TGTGCCAGCAGCAAAGAGGTCCGGCAGGACAGGGGGCCTTACGAGCAGTACTTC,CASSKEVRQDRGPYEQYF
TRBJ2-1,NA,TRBV7-9,NA,TGTGCCACCCACTCCCCGGATGAGCAGTTCTTC,CATHSPDEQFF
TRBJ2-7,NA,TRBV6-5,NA,TGTGCCAGCAGTTCGGGGACCGGGTCCTACGAGCAGTACTTC,CASSSGTGSYEQYF
TRBJ2-1,NA,TRBV2,NA,TGTGCCAGCAGTAGGCGAGGGGTTAGCTCCTACAATGAGCAGTTCTTC,CASSRRGVSSYNEQFF